This paragraph reports one T cell receptor (beta chain). The sample is drawn from a study of blood T cell repertoires in COVID-19. Study background: The study drew acute and convalescent COVID-19 samples from the United States, Italy and Spain.

As originally analysed: Estimation of nucleated cell counts was performed using reference gene primer amplification. Libraries were prepared by immunoSEQ multiplex PCR; TCRdb keeps only in-frame clonotypes and omits some of them. The V and J calls and clone size are taken from that table; D and trimming were inferred from the DNA. The profile shows 70,000 to 80,000 clones, approximately 89% of them singletons. The sequence derives from a woman in her sixties or seventies with active COVID-19. The specimen sequenced was peripheral blood.

CDR3 amino acids: CASSLGTGIANVLTF. In DNA, the CDR3 is TGTGCCAGCAGCTTAGGCACAGGGATAGCCAACGTCCTGACTTTC. J is TRBJ2-6 and V is TRBV7-9; D possibly corresponds to TRBD1 (6 bases). V was pared by 1 base and J by 7 bases, with 11 bases between. Germline values: CDR1 SEHNR, CDR2 FQNEAQ (reference sequence). The CDR3 has 15 residues. Drawing the rest from reference TRBV7-9 and TRBJ2-6, the complete variable domain is DTGVSQNPRHKITKRGQNVTFRCDPISEHNRLYWYRQTLGQGPEFLTYFQNEAQLEKSRLLSDRFSAERPKGSFSTLEIQRTEQGDSAMYLCASSLGTGIANVLTFGAGSRLTVL.